The source of this TCR beta chain is a study of blood T cell repertoires in COVID-19. Looked up from germline, CDR1 is GTSNPN and CDR2 is SVGIG (reference sequence). This CDR3 spans 14 amino acids. V shed 3 bases and J 5 bases; nucleotides not matched to a gene: 6. Method: immunoSEQ multiplex PCR; TCRdb's copy keeps in-frame clones and lacks some. The sample lists approximately 70,000 clones; approximately 90% were seen once. Material: peripheral blood. The chain employs TRBV30 and TRBJ1-5; 8 bases match TRBD1. The receptor was derived from a human donor in a cohort sampled during active COVID-19. CDR3 residues: CAWSVGQGYQPQHF. The DNA of the CDR3 is TGTGCCTGGAGCGTAGGACAGGGATATCAGCCCCAGCATTTT.